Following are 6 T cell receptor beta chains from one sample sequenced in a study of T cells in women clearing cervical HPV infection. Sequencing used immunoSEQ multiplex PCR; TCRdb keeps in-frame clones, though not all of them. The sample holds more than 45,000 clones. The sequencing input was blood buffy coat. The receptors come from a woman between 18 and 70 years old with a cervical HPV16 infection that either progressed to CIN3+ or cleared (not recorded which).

The DNA read from the CDR3 is TGCGCCACTACTATTCAGGGTGATCAGCCC. This encodes CATTIQGDQP. The full CDR3 protein is CATTIQGDQPQHF. The rearrangement links TRBV10-1 to TRBJ1-5; D is perhaps TRBD1 (5 bases). The sequenced fragment ends 3 residues before the CDR3 boundary, so the rest is inferred from the germline J gene. Trimming took off 10 bases at V and 5 bases at J, with 15 bases between the two ends. From germline, CDR1 is WNHNN and CDR2 SYGVQD (reference sequence). The CDR3 sequence is 13 residues long.

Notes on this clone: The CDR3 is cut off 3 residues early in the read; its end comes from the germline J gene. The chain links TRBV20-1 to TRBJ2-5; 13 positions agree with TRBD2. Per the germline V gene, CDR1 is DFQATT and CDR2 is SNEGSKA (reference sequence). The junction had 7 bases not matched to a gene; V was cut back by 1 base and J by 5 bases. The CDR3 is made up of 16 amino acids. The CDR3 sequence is CSARGGLAGWKETQYF. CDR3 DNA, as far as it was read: TGCAGTGCTAGAGGGGGACTAGCGGGGTGGAAGGAGACC.

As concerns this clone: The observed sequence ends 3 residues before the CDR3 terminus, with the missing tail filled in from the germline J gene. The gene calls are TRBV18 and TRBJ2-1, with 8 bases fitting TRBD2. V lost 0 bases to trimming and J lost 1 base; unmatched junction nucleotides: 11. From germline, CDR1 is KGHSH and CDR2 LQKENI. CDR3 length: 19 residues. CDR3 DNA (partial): TGTGCCAGCTCACCACCGAGAAGAACTAGCGGAGGGTCCTACAATGAG. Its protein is CASSPPRRTSGGSYNE. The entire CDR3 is CASSPPRRTSGGSYNEQFF.

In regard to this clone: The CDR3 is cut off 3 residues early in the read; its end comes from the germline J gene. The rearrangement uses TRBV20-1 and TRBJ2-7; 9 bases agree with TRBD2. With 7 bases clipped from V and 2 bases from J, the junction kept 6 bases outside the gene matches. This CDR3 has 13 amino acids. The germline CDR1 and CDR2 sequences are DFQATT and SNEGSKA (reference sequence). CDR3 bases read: TGCAGTGGCCGACTAGCGGAAACCTACGAG. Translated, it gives CSGRLAETYE. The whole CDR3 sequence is CSGRLAETYEQYF.

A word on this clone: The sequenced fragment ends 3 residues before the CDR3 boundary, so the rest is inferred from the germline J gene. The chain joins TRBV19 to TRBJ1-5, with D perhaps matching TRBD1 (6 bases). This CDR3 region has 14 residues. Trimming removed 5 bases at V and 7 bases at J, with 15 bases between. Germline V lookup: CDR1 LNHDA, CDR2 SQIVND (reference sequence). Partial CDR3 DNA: TGTGCCAGTAGTCCCCACAGGGTTGGCCAGCCC. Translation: CASSPHRVGQP. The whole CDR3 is CASSPHRVGQPQHF. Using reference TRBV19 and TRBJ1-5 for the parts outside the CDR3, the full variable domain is DGGITQSPKYLFRKEGQNVTLSCEQNLNHDAMYWYRQDPGQGLRLIYYSQIVNDFQKGDIAEGYSVSREKKESFPLTVTSAQKNPTAFYLCASSPHRVGQPQHFGDGTRLSIL.

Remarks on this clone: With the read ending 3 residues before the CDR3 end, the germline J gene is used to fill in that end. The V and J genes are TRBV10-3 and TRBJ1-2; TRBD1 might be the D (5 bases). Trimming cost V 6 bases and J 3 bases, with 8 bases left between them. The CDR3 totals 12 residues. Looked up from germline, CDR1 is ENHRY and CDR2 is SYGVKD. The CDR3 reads CAISQGDYGYTF. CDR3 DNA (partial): TGTGCCATCAGCCAGGGAGACTATGGC.